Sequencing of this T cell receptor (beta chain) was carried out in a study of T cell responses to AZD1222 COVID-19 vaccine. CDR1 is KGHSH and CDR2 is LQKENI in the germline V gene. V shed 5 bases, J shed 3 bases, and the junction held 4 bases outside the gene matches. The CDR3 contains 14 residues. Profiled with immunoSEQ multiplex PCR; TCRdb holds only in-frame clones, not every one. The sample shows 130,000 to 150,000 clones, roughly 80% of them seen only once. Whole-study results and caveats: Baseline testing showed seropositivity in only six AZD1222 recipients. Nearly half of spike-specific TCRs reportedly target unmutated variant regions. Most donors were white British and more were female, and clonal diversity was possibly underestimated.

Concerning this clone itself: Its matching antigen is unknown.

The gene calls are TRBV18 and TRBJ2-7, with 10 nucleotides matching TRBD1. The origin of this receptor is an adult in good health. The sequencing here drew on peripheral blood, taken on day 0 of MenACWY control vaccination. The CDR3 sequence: CASSIRDRGYEQYV. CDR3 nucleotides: TGTGCCAGCTCAATCCGGGACAGGGGCTACGAGCAGTACGTC.